These T cell receptor beta chains were read from a single sample in a study of T cells expressing NK-cell markers. TCRdb reanalyzed the 5' RACE reads and collapses them to one entry per CDR3 protein, without DNA. This table holds about 460,000 distinct CDR3 sequences. Sequencing was done on a sample of blood T cells: a sorted CD56 or NKG2C T cell subset, CD4+ or CD8+ T cells, or bulk PBMC T cells (not recorded which). The receptors here all came from a woman in her fifties or sixties in good health. Both conserved end residues are part of each CDR3.

TRBJ2-6 TRBV10-3 CAISVTSASSGANVLTF
TRBJ1-6 TRBV18 CASSSGWDSPLHF
TRBJ2-1 TRBV24-1 CATSGSSVVNEQFF
TRBJ2-1 TRBV6-5 CASSSGPRQFF
TRBJ1-5 TRBV11-2 CASSVRGDHNQPQHF
TRBJ2-6 TRBV2 CARRVAGHTTSGANVLTF
TRBJ2-6 TRBV7-9 CAIPVGQGASGANVLTF
TRBJ2-1 TRBV12-3/TRBV12-4 CASSLPLGAGGPYNEQFF
TRBJ1-5 TRBV7-9 CASSLEGIRQPQHF
TRBJ2-1 TRBV7-8 CASSELPAGSSYNEQFF
TRBJ2-3 TRBV18 CASSPWGGETTDTQYF
TRBJ1-1 TRBV29-1 CSVASGQGSAEAFF
TRBJ1-1 TRBV6-1 CASMRGLRGTEAFF
TRBJ2-5 TRBV7-6 CASSLVVGHIGETQYF
TRBJ1-2 TRBV24-1 CATSDLSGAGYTF
TRBJ2-6 TRBV14 CASSQGLLFSGANVLTF
TRBJ2-2 TRBV11-2 CASSFEFGELFF
TRBJ1-5 TRBV2 CASSPDGPQQPQHF
TRBJ1-2 TRBV24-1 CATSSGQTRGGYTF
TRBJ2-3 TRBV10-3 CAITTSSNRPSTDTQYF
TRBJ2-1 TRBV30 CAWRVLTGSSYNEQFF
TRBJ2-7 TRBV7-6 CASSLVVEASYEQYF
TRBJ2-3 TRBV5-1 CASTELITDTQYF
TRBJ2-3 TRBV5-1 CASSLSGGSTDTQYF
TRBJ1-5 TRBV12-3/TRBV12-4 CASTTGGSWQPQHF
TRBJ2-5 TRBV5-1 CASSLLDPGTQYF
TRBJ2-3 TRBV6-1 CASSEAFDPRRRPSTDTQYF
TRBJ1-1 TRBV12-3/TRBV12-4 CASSPRTEGNTEAFF
TRBJ1-3 TRBV10-3 CATRTGGGNTIYF
TRBJ2-1 TRBV5-6 CASSTGLAGEGEQFF
TRBJ1-2 TRBV29-1 CSALLIREDYTF
TRBJ2-3 TRBV20-1 CSADRDATRTDTQYF
TRBJ2-1 TRBV13 CASSPTLGAPNEQFF
TRBJ2-1 TRBV20-1 CSAKVQRRPYNEQFF
TRBJ2-2 TRBV6-6 CASSYPSAGAGETGELFF
TRBJ2-1 TRBV24-1 CATSDSSPTTYNEQFF
TRBJ2-1 TRBV6-6 CASSYPGGRDNEQFF
TRBJ1-1 TRBV4-1 CASSGQGAHTEAFF
TRBJ2-5 TRBV7-9 CASSLPSGFGETQYF
TRBJ2-3 TRBV11-2 CASSLRDTQYF
TRBJ2-1 TRBV10-2 CATLWYNEQFF
TRBJ1-2 TRBV27 CASSWGGDSYRGGYTF
TRBJ2-2 TRBV24-1 CATSPSGGSGVGELFF
TRBJ1-5 TRBV23-1 CASSPTQTSNQPQHF
TRBJ1-1 TRBV20-1 CSAETGTATEAFF
TRBJ2-3 TRBV6-6 CASSRPLHPGQGAVDTQYF
TRBJ2-3 TRBV12-3/TRBV12-4 CASGDRGGITDTQYF
TRBJ2-1 TRBV12-3/TRBV12-4 CASSYSRGSYRNEQFF
TRBJ2-3 TRBV10-1 CASTPSLAGGLYF
TRBJ2-5 TRBV29-1 CSVEGLAGAPETQYF
TRBJ2-1 TRBV7-2 CASSLGHEGGKFF